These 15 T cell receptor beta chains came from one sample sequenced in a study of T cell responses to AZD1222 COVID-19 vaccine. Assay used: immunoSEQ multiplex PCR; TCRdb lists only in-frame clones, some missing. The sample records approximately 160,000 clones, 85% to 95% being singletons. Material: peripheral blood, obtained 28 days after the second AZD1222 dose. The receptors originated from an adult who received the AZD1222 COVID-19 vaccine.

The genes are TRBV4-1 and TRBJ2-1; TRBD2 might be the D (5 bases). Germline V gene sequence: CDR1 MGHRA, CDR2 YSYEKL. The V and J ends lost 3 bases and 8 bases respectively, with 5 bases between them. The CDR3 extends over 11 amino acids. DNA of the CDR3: TGCGCCAGCAGCCAGAGGGATGAGCAGTTCTTC. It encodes CASSQRDEQFF.

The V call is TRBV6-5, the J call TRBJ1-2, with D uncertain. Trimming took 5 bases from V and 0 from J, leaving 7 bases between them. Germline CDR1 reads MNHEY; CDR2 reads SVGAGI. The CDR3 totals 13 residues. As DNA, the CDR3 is TGTGCCAGCAGTCTCACAGCTAACTATGGCTACACCTTC. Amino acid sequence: CASSLTANYGYTF.

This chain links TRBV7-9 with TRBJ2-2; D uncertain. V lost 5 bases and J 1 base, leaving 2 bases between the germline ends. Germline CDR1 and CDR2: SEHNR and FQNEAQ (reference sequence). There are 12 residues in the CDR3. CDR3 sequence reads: CASSENTGELFF. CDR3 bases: TGTGCCAGCAGCGAGAACACCGGGGAGCTGTTTTTT.

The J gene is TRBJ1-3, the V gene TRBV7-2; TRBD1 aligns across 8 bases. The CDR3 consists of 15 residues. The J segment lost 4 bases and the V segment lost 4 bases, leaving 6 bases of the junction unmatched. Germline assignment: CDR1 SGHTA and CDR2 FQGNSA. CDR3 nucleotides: TGTGCCAGCAGCTCCAGCCGACAGGGGGGAAACACCATATATTTT. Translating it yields CASSSSRQGGNTIYF.

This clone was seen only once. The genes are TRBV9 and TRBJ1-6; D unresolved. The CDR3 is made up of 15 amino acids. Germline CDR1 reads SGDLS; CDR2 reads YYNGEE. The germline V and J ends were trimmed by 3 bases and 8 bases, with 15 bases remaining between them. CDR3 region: CASSGGGQSHSPLHF. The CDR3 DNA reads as TGTGCCAGCAGCGGCGGAGGCCAATCTCATTCACCCCTCCACTTT.

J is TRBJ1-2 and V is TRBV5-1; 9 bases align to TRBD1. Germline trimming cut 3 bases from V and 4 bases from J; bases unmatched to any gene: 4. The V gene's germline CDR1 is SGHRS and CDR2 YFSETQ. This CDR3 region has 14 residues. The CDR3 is CASSSTGGFYGYTF. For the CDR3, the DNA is TGCGCCAGCAGCTCGACAGGGGGATTCTATGGCTACACCTTC. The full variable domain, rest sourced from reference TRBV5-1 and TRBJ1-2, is KAGVTQTPRYLIKTRGQQVTLSCSPISGHRSVSWYQQTPGQGLQFLFEYFSETQRNKGNFPGRFSGRQFSNSRSEMNVSTLELGDSALYLCASSSTGGFYGYTFGSGTRLTVV.

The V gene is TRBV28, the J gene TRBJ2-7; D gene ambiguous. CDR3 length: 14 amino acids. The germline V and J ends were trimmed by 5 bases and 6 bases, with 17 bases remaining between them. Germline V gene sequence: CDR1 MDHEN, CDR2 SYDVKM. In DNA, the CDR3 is TGTGCCAGCAGTCTCCCGATCCCGGTGGGCGAGCAGTACTTC. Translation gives CASSLPIPVGEQYF.

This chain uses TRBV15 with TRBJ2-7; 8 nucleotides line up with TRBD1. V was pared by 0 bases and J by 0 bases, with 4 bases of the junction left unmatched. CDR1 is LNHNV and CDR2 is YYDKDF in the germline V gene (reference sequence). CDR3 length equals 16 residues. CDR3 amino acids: CATSRDRTGSSYEQYF. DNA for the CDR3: TGTGCCACCAGCAGAGACCGGACAGGGAGCTCCTACGAGCAGTACTTC. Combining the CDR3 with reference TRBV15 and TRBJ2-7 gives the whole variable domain DAMVIQNPRYQVTQFGKPVTLSCSQTLNHNVMYWYQQKSSQAPKLLFHYYDKDFNNEADTPDNFQSRRPNTSFCFLDIRSPGLGDTAMYLCATSRDRTGSSYEQYFGPGTRLTVT.

The CDR3 loop is CASSEPIDRGLRETQYF. CDR3 in DNA: TGTGCCAGCAGTGAGCCGATCGACAGGGGGCTTCGGGAGACCCAGTACTTC. The chain uses TRBV25-1 and TRBJ2-5, with TRBD1 matching over 10 bases. With 3 bases clipped from V and 5 bases from J, the junction kept 12 bases outside the gene matches. Germline-derived CDR1 and CDR2 are MGHDK and SYGVNS. This CDR3 has 17 residues.

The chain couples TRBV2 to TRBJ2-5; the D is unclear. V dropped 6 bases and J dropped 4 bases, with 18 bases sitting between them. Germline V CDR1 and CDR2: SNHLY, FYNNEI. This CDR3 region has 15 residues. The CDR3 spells CASRTRSQFVETQYF. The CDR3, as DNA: TGTGCCAGCAGGACCCGGTCCCAATTTGTAGAGACCCAGTACTTC.

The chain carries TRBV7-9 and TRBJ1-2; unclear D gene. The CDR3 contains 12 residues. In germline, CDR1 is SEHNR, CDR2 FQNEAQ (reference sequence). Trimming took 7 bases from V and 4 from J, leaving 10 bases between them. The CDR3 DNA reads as TGTGCCAGCACCCCGACGGGCTATGGCTACACCTTC. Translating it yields CASTPTGYGYTF.

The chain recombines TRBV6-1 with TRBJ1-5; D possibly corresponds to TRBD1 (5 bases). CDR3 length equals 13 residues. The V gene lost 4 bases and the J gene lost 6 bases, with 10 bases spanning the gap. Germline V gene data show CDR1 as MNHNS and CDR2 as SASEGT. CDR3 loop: CASSAAGSQPQHF. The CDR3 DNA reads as TGTGCCAGCAGTGCAGCAGGGAGTCAGCCCCAGCATTTT.

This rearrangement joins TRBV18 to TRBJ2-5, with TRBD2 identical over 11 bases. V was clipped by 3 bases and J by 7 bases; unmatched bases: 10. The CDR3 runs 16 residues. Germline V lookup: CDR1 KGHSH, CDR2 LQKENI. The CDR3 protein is CASSPGLADLRGTQYF. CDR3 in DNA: TGTGCCAGCTCACCGGGACTAGCGGACCTCAGGGGGACCCAGTACTTC.

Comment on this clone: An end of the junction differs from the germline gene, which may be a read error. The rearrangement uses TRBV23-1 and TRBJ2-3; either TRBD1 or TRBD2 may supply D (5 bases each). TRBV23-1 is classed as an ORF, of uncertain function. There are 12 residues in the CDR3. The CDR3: CASSLIRDLRVF. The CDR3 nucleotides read TGCGCCAGCAGCCTCATCCGGGACCTTAGGGTTTTT.

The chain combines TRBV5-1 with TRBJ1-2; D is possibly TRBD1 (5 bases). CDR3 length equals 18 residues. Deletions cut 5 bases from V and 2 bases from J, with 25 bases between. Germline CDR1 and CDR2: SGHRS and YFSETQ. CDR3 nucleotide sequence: TGCGCCAGCAGTTACAGTCGGAGGGCAGGGAGGGGAAACTATGGCTACACCTTC. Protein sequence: CASSYSRRAGRGNYGYTF.